Below, 23 T cell receptor beta chains from the same sample are listed, as sequenced in a study of blood T cell repertoires in COVID-19. Only in-frame clones appear in the TCRdb table, and some are missing; sequencing was by immunoSEQ multiplex PCR. In the table there are 65,000 to 85,000 clones, about 93% of which are singletons. The sample comprised peripheral blood. The receptors shown here come from a human donor in a cohort sampled during active COVID-19.

V gene TRBV12-3 or TRBV12-4 combines with J gene TRBJ2-5, with D possibly matching TRBD1 (5 bases). The CDR3 is made up of 10 amino acids. The ends were cut back, 8 bases at V and 4 bases at J, with 5 bases in the middle. For the CDR3, the DNA is TGTGCCAGCCAGGGAGAGACCCAGTACTTC. Its protein is CASQGETQYF.

The V call is TRBV27, the J call TRBJ2-1, with TRBD2 identical over 12 bases. Unmatched junction bases numbered 11, after V lost 5 bases and J lost 6 bases. The CDR3 contains 17 residues. Germline CDR1 MNHEY, CDR2 SMNVEV (reference sequence). The CDR3 protein is CASSLNPTSGGFNEQFF. CDR3 coding DNA: TGTGCCAGCAGTCTTAATCCTACTAGCGGGGGGTTCAATGAGCAGTTCTTC.

The V and J genes are TRBV5-8 and TRBJ1-5, with D unclear. Germline V gene lookup returns CDR1 SGHTS and CDR2 YDEGEE. The CDR3 loop spans 15 amino acids. V lost 0 bases and J 2 bases, leaving 9 bases between the germline ends. For the CDR3, the DNA is TGTGCCAGCAGCTTGGCCGGGGATCGCAATCAGCCCCAGCATTTT. It is translated as CASSLAGDRNQPQHF.

J is TRBJ1-2 and V is TRBV30, with a possible D match to TRBD1 (5 bases). The V gene's germline CDR1 is GTSNPN and CDR2 SVGIG (reference sequence). The CDR3 is made up of 12 amino acids. Trimming removed 1 base at V and 8 bases at J, with 11 bases between. As DNA, the CDR3 is TGTGCCTGGAGTGAAGGGGTGGGAGGCTACACCTTC. Residues: CAWSEGVGGYTF.

The chain carries TRBV6-6 and TRBJ2-5; D might be TRBD1 (6 bases). Per the germline V gene, CDR1 is MNHNY and CDR2 is SVGAGI (reference sequence). V shed 2 bases and J shed 9 bases, with 16 bases lying between them. This CDR3 spans 14 amino acids. The CDR3 DNA reads TGTGCCAGCAGTTACCCCGAAGAGGGACAAGCCCAGTACTTC. It codes for CASSYPEEGQAQYF.

This chain connects TRBV19 to TRBJ2-5, with D hard to call. CDR3 length: 15 residues. Deletions cut 2 bases from V and 1 base from J, with 11 bases between. Germline CDR1 and CDR2: LNHDA and SQIVND (reference sequence). CDR3 sequence: CASSIRPPGQETQYF. The CDR3 DNA is TGTGCCAGTAGTATAAGACCCCCGGGCCAAGAGACCCAGTACTTC.

This clone was seen just once. The gene calls are TRBV7-6 and TRBJ2-3; TRBD2 is a possible D gene (5 bases). With 4 bases removed from V and 1 base from J, the gap between germline ends came to 15 bases. CDR1 and CDR2 from the germline V gene are SGHVS and FNYEAQ. CDR3 length: 16 amino acids. The CDR3 DNA is TGTGCCAGCAGCTGGTCAAGGGCCGGGGGCACAGATACGCAGTATTTT. It translates to CASSWSRAGGTDTQYF.

The V call is TRBV18, the J call TRBJ1-5; tentatively, D is TRBD1 (5 bases). Trimming stripped 2 bases from V and 4 bases from J, with 12 bases between. CDR1 is KGHSH, CDR2 LQKENI, per germline. This CDR3 region has 15 residues. The CDR3 protein is CASSPGPGENQPQHF. For the CDR3, the DNA is TGTGCCAGCTCACCAGGGCCGGGGGAGAATCAGCCCCAGCATTTT.

This chain connects TRBV6-6 to TRBJ1-1; D is uncertain. V lost 0 bases, J lost 1 base, and 9 bases lay in between. The V gene's germline CDR1 is MNHNY and CDR2 SVGAGI (reference sequence). The CDR3 contains 15 residues. CDR3 amino acids: CASSYSSQRNTEAFF. The DNA for the CDR3 is TGTGCCAGCAGTTACTCGAGTCAAAGGAACACTGAAGCTTTCTTT.

The chain links TRBV7-2 to TRBJ2-7; 8 bases fit TRBD1. Unmatched junction bases numbered 8, after V lost 5 bases and J lost 2 bases. This CDR3 is 15 amino acids long. Germline V gene lookup returns CDR1 SGHTA and CDR2 FQGNSA. The CDR3 DNA sequence: TGTGCCAGCAGCCCGGCAGGGGGCGCGACCTACGAGCAGTACTTC. Translation: CASSPAGGATYEQYF.

V usage is TRBV24-1 and J usage is TRBJ1-2; no clear D. This CDR3 comprises 15 residues. Trimming left V 3 bases short and J 4 bases short, with 14 bases between. Germline assignment: CDR1 KGHDR and CDR2 SFDVKD. DNA for the CDR3: TGTGCCACCAGTGATCCCGTTCCCGGAGGCTATGGCTACACCTTC. This translates into CATSDPVPGGYGYTF.

This clone was seen just once. This chain uses TRBV5-1 with TRBJ2-1, with D hard to call. The CDR3 consists of 13 residues. Germline V CDR1 and CDR2: SGHRS, YFSETQ. V lost 7 bases to trimming and J lost 4 bases, with 12 bases between them. The CDR3 nucleotides read TGCGCCAGCTCCCTTGGCAGTTACAATGAGCAGTTCTTC. Residues: CASSLGSYNEQFF.

The V and J genes are TRBV6-1 and TRBJ2-7; 7 nucleotides match TRBD1. The ends lost 2 bases at V and 9 bases at J; junction bases unmatched: 13. This CDR3 is 15 amino acids long. CDR1 and CDR2 from the germline V gene are MNHNS and SASEGT. CDR3 bases: TGTGCCAGCAGTGAACCCTCTTCGGTGTACAGGGGGCAGTACTTC. Translated, it gives CASSEPSSVYRGQYF.

The chain joins TRBV5-8 to TRBJ1-5; TRBD1 aligns across 8 bases. The CDR3 extends over 15 amino acids. Trimming cost V 0 bases and J 4 bases; bases outside gene matches: 3. CDR1 and CDR2 from the germline V gene are SGHTS and YDEGEE. DNA for the CDR3: TGTGCCAGCAGCTTGGGGGGACAGGCTAATCAGCCCCAGCATTTT. This encodes CASSLGGQANQPQHF.

This chain links TRBV5-1 with TRBJ2-3; 8 nucleotides align to TRBD2. The CDR3 extends over 15 amino acids. V gave up 4 bases and J gave up 2 bases; unmatched junction bases: 6. CDR1 SGHRS and CDR2 YFSETQ come from the germline V gene. The DNA for the CDR3 is TGCGCCAGCAGCCTTAGCGGGGACTACACAGATACGCAGTATTTT. Its translation: CASSLSGDYTDTQYF.

The V gene is TRBV5-5, the J gene TRBJ2-3; 9 positions agree with TRBD2. V gave up 0 bases and J gave up 4 bases; unmatched junction bases: 0. Per germline, CDR1 SGHKS and CDR2 YYEKEE (reference sequence). The CDR3 covers 14 residues. The DNA of the CDR3 is TGTGCCAGCAGCTTGGGCGGGGGGGCAGATACGCAGTATTTT. Protein: CASSLGGGADTQYF.

V usage is TRBV6-2 or TRBV6-3 and J usage is TRBJ2-7; weak D call: TRBD1 (5 bases). The germline V and J ends were trimmed by 2 bases and 5 bases, with 13 bases remaining between them. The CDR3 sequence is 14 residues long. Germline CDR1 MNHEY, CDR2 SVGEGT. CDR3 nucleotides: TGTGCCAGCAGTTACACATCAGGGCGCCACGAGCAGTACTTC. It codes for CASSYTSGRHEQYF.

This clone was detected only a few times. The V call is TRBV6-1, the J call TRBJ1-1; possible D gene TRBD1, 5 bases. V was trimmed by 3 bases and J by 4 bases, leaving 12 bases between them. CDR1 and CDR2 (germline): MNHNS, SASEGT. The CDR3 is made up of 14 amino acids. CDR3 sequence: CASSEQGRVTEAFF. CDR3 nucleotide sequence: TGTGCCAGCAGTGAGCAGGGTAGAGTCACTGAAGCTTTCTTT.

This rearrangement joins TRBV25-1 to TRBJ2-5; TRBD2 is a possible D gene (6 bases). CDR1 and CDR2 from the germline V gene are MGHDK and SYGVNS. The CDR3 sequence is 14 residues long. V was shortened by 6 bases and J by 7 bases, with 18 bases between the two germline ends. CDR3 bases: TGTGCCAGCAGGACTGCGGGGCGGCGTGGGACCCAGTACTTC. Translated, it gives CASRTAGRRGTQYF.

V and J are TRBV10-3 and TRBJ2-1, with 7 positions matching TRBD2. The germline gives CDR1 ENHRY, CDR2 SYGVKD. The CDR3 is made up of 16 amino acids. V shed 8 bases and J 7 bases; nucleotides not matched to a gene: 17. The CDR3 coding sequence is TGTGCCATCGGGAATACAGCGGGACCACGGGTGAATGAGCAGTTCTTC. Encoded protein: CAIGNTAGPRVNEQFF.

The V gene is TRBV9, the J gene TRBJ1-1, with D possibly being TRBD1 (6 bases). CDR3 length: 13 amino acids. Germline CDR1 and CDR2: SGDLS and YYNGEE. Trimming took off 3 bases at V and 4 bases at J, with 10 bases between the two ends. The chain's CDR3 is CASSASQGTEAFF. Written as DNA, the CDR3 is TGTGCCAGCAGCGCGTCACAGGGCACTGAAGCTTTCTTT.

V and J are TRBV23-1 and TRBJ2-7; maybe TRBD1 (5 bases). TRBV23-1 is labeled an ORF, and its function is uncertain. Trimming shortened V by 6 bases and J by 3 bases, and 24 bases separated the two germline ends. The CDR3 contains 17 residues. The CDR3 DNA follows: TGCGCCAGCAGCCATATGTGTGGGGCAGGGAAATTCTACGAGCAGTACTTC. Its protein product is CASSHMCGAGKFYEQYF.

This rearrangement joins TRBV6-5 to TRBJ1-6; D is undetermined. The CDR3 spans 14 residues. Germline V gene sequence: CDR1 MNHEY, CDR2 SVGAGI. Trimming took off 3 bases at V and 7 bases at J, with 10 bases between the two ends. CDR3 sequence reads: CASSYAEGNSPLHF. The CDR3 DNA sequence: TGTGCCAGCAGTTATGCGGAGGGAAATTCACCCCTCCACTTT.